The 9 T cell receptor beta chains below were found in one sample sequenced in a study of blood T cell repertoires in COVID-19. TCRdb keeps only in-frame clones here, not all; method: immunoSEQ multiplex PCR. The sample includes roughly 46,000 clones, under 90% of them seen just once. Sequenced sample: peripheral blood. The origin of the receptors is a man aged 55 to 69 with acute or convalescent COVID-19.

The chain joins TRBV6-1 to TRBJ1-2; D gene unclear. Germline assignment: CDR1 MNHNS and CDR2 SASEGT. V shed 3 bases and J shed 8 bases, with 10 bases lying between them. The CDR3 has 12 residues. CDR3 sequence reads: CASSEVRSGYTF. The CDR3 DNA reads TGTGCCAGCAGTGAGGTCAGATCGGGCTACACCTTC.

This clone is a singleton in its sample. This rearrangement joins TRBV9 to TRBJ1-5, with D hard to call. Per the germline V gene, CDR1 is SGDLS and CDR2 is YYNGEE. The CDR3 loop spans 13 amino acids. V lost 0 bases and J 4 bases, leaving 5 bases between the germline ends. CDR3: CASSVASNQPQHF. The CDR3 DNA reads as TGTGCCAGCAGCGTAGCTTCGAATCAGCCCCAGCATTTT.

The chain links TRBV7-8 to TRBJ1-1; D gene uncertain. The CDR3 extends over 15 amino acids. Trimming removed 2 bases from V and 4 bases from J, with 14 bases in between. The germline V gene encodes CDR1 SGHVS and CDR2 FQNEAQ. The DNA for the CDR3 is TGTGCCAGCAGCTTAAAGGAAGGGAGGACCACTGAAGCTTTCTTT. Translated: CASSLKEGRTTEAFF.

This sequence joins TRBV14 and TRBJ2-5, with D maybe TRBD2 (5 bases). This CDR3 has 15 residues. Trimming pared 0 bases from V and 4 bases from J, leaving 12 bases between. CDR1 and CDR2 (germline): SGHDN, FVKESK. The CDR3 nucleotides read TGTGCCAGCAGCCAAGATCTCGGGATATTAGAGACCCAGTACTTC. Residues: CASSQDLGILETQYF. The whole variable domain, remainder taken from reference TRBV14 and TRBJ2-5, is EAGVTQFPSHSVIEKGQTVTLRCDPISGHDNLYWYRRVMGKEIKFLLHFVKESKQDESGMPNNRFLAERTGGTYSTLKVQPAELEDSGVYFCASSQDLGILETQYFGPGTRLLVL.

This chain joins TRBV9 and TRBJ2-4; 8 nucleotides match TRBD1. The V and J ends lost 4 bases and 4 bases, in that order; junction bases with no gene match: 10. Germline CDR1 is SGDLS and CDR2 is YYNGEE. CDR3 length equals 16 residues. The CDR3 nucleotides read TGTGCCAGCAGCATCGGGACAGGAGCCGGTAAAAACATTCAGTACTTC. This encodes CASSIGTGAGKNIQYF.

V usage is TRBV4-1 and J usage is TRBJ1-2, with D possibly matching TRBD1 (5 bases). The V gene lost 5 bases and the J gene lost 4 bases, with 17 bases spanning the gap. The germline V gene encodes CDR1 MGHRA and CDR2 YSYEKL. CDR3 length equals 15 residues. The CDR3 is CASSSPQGLSYGYTF. In nucleotides, the CDR3 is TGCGCCAGCAGCTCCCCTCAGGGACTATCCTATGGCTACACCTTC.

The V gene is TRBV24-1, the J gene TRBJ2-3, with D maybe TRBD1 (5 bases). Germline V gives CDR1 KGHDR, CDR2 SFDVKD. This CDR3 contains 16 residues. The ends were cut back, 1 base at V and 4 bases at J, with 14 bases in the middle. The CDR3 reads CATSDLLGRDADTQYF. The DNA of the CDR3 is TGTGCCACCAGTGATTTACTGGGGCGCGATGCAGATACGCAGTATTTT.

This clone was counted once. The gene calls are TRBV5-1 and TRBJ1-2; D uncertain. This CDR3 region has 12 residues. V lost 4 bases and J lost 6, with 10 bases in between. CDR1 is SGHRS, CDR2 YFSETQ, per germline. CDR3 sequence (DNA): TGCGCCAGCAGCCTAAGGGAGGATGGCTACACCTTC. Translation gives CASSLREDGYTF.

The chain has TRBV27 and TRBJ2-3, with TRBD1 matching over 7 bases. Germline V lookup: CDR1 MNHEY, CDR2 SMNVEV (reference sequence). The CDR3 runs to 16 residues. V was pared by 5 bases and J by 2 bases, with 10 bases of the junction left unmatched. CDR3 in DNA: TGTGCCAGCAGTGCCTCCGGGACAGCTTACACAGATACGCAGTATTTT. Translated, it gives CASSASGTAYTDTQYF.